This T cell receptor beta chain came from a study of blood T cell repertoires in COVID-19. Trimming shortened V by 7 bases and J by 5 bases, and 15 bases separated the two germline ends. The CDR3 contains 13 residues. Germline assignment: CDR1 SGHRS and CDR2 YFSETQ. Original data processing: Amplifying reference gene primers gave estimates of nucleated cell counts. Some clones are missing from TCRdb's copy, which holds only in-frame ones; the method was immunoSEQ multiplex PCR. Clone size and V and J calls were adopted from that table, with D and trimming inferred from the DNA. The table has approximately 210,000 clones, around 80% seen once.

The sample was peripheral blood. This chain joins TRBV5-1 and TRBJ2-5; weak D call: TRBD1 (6 bases). This receptor was taken from a woman older than 75 with COVID-19, enrolled during active disease. CDR3 residues: CASRTGSRETQYF. The CDR3 coding sequence is TGCGCCAGCCGAACAGGGAGTCGGGAGACCCAGTACTTC.